The present T cell receptor beta chain was sequenced within a study of tumor T cells in aggressive B-cell lymphoma. The method was immunoSEQ multiplex PCR; TCRdb's version includes in-frame clones alone and lacks a portion of them. The data hold approximately 11,000 clones, with about 91% observed a single time. The germline V gene encodes CDR1 SEHNR and CDR2 FQNEAQ (reference sequence). J gave up 11 bases and V 5 bases, and 11 bases lay outside the gene matches. The CDR3 totals 16 residues. V usage is TRBV7-9 and J usage is TRBJ2-6; 11 nucleotides align to TRBD2. The sequenced sample consisted of tumor tissue. The origin of this receptor is an adult with diffuse large B cell lymphoma. The CDR3: CASSLMTSGTVDVLTF. The CDR3 region has the DNA TGTGCCAGCAGCCTAATGACTAGCGGGACGGTGGACGTCCTGACTTTC.